One T cell receptor (beta chain) is described in this entry. The repertoire was sequenced with immunoSEQ multiplex PCR; TCRdb's copy has only in-frame clones and lacks some. The repertoire holds some 80,000 clones, with around 90% as singletons. The sample originates from a study of T cell changes during pregnancy in multiple sclerosis. Germline V lookup: CDR1 LGHNT, CDR2 FRNRAP. V lost 7 bases to trimming and J lost 3 bases, with 12 bases between them. The CDR3 consists of 13 residues. The sample consisted of peripheral blood, taken before pregnancy. The chain is built from TRBV12-5 and TRBJ1-2, with D maybe TRBD1 (6 bases). The TCR was taken from a female donor with multiple sclerosis, enrolled in a pregnancy study. CDR3: CASAPGQYYGYTF. CDR3 sequence (DNA): TGTGCTAGTGCCCCGGGACAATACTATGGCTACACCTTC.